Presented here are 2 T cell receptor beta chains from one specimen sequenced in a study of blood T cells in healthy people across ages. Through a sample-barcoded 5' primer and a J-beta primer mix, a second PCR was run for about 6 to 11 cycles. One entry per CDR3 protein, called by TCRdb with MiXCR from the 5' RACE reads. The sample has about 1,400,000 distinct CDR3 sequences; 42% are singletons. The sample comprised blood. The receptors originated from a woman younger than 35 in good health.

The V gene is TRBV28, the J gene TRBJ1-1, with TRBD1 identical over 9 bases. Germline V gene lookup returns CDR1 MDHEN and CDR2 SYDVKM. V lost 5 bases, J lost 8 bases, and 12 bases stayed unmatched. This CDR3 region has 15 residues. The CDR3 nucleotides read TGTGCCAGCAGTCCGCCTCGGGACAGGGCCGGAGAAGCTTTCTTT. This translates into CASSPPRDRAGEAFF.

The chain links TRBV12-3 or TRBV12-4 to TRBJ1-3; tentatively, D is TRBD1 (5 bases). The germline V and J ends were trimmed by 6 bases and 4 bases, with 13 bases remaining between them. The CDR3 totals 14 residues. CDR3 DNA sequence: TGTGCCAGCAGAACCGACAGTTACGGAAACACCATATATTTT. It specifies CASRTDSYGNTIYF.